This TCR beta chain was sequenced in a study of CD8+ T cells in alopecia areata. About the study: Tofacitinib administration to treated patients was oral, at 5 to 10 mg twice daily. General study points: Scalp lesions, especially in alopecia totalis/universalis, had higher clonality than normal scalp. There were also resident alphabeta T cells of normal skin sequenced in scalp samples.

Sequencing relied on a cDNA template that was reverse transcribed from extracted RNA. Generated by immunoSEQ multiplex PCR, the TCRdb table keeps only in-frame clones and is missing some. The sample holds 150,000 to 200,000 clones; roughly 66% are singletons and the top ten take about an eighth. On this clone: Its specificity is not known.

Peripheral blood and lesional scalp punch biopsies came from alopecia areata patients. The V and J ends lost 7 bases and 0 bases respectively, with 13 bases between them. Germline V gene lookup returns CDR1 LNHDA and CDR2 SQIVND (reference sequence). CDR3 length: 15 amino acids. Sample: CD8+ T cells sorted from blood, taken at week 0. This clonotype originated in a human donor with alopecia areata. The J gene is TRBJ1-5, the V gene TRBV19; D is unclear. In nucleotides, the CDR3 is TGTGCCAGTATGCGGGCAGACTATAGCAATCAGCCCCAGCATTTT. This codes for CASMRADYSNQPQHF.